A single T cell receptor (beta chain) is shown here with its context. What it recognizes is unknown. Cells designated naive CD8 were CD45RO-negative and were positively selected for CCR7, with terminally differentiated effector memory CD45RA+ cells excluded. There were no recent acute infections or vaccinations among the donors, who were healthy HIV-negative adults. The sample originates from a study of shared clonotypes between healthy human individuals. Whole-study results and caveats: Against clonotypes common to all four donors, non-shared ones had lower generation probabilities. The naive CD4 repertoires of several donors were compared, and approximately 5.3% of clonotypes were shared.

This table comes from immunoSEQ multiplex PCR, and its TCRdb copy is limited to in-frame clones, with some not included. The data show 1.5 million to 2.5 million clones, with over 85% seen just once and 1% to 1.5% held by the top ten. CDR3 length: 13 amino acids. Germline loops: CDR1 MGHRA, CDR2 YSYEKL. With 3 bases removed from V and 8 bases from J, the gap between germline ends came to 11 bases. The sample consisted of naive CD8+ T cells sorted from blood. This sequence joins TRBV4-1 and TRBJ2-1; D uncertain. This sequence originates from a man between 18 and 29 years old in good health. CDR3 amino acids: CASSQEWQDEQFF. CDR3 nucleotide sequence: TGCGCCAGCAGCCAGGAGTGGCAGGATGAGCAGTTCTTC.